One and the same sample provided the 3 T cell receptor beta chains below, sequenced in a study of T cells after yellow fever vaccination. TCRdb analysed the 5' RACE reads with MiXCR anew, one entry per CDR3 protein. The table shows 550,000 to 750,000 distinct CDR3 sequences, with approximately 13% occurring only once. The source material was PBMCs, sampled on the day of the yellow fever booster vaccination. These receptors all stem from a man between 25 and 39 years old who received the YFV17D yellow fever vaccine.

V usage is TRBV20-1 and J usage is TRBJ2-2, with D possibly TRBD1 on 8 matching bases. Between the trimmed V and J ends, which lost 5 bases and 6 bases, there was a span of 25 bases. Per germline, CDR1 DFQATT and CDR2 SNEGSKA (reference sequence). The CDR3 totals 17 residues. CDR3 region: CSAGGGYGRGPAGELFF. The CDR3 DNA reads as TGCAGTGCTGGGGGGGGGTACGGCAGGGGGCCCGCCGGGGAGCTGTTTTTT.

This clonotype was counted many times. V gene TRBV19 combines with J gene TRBJ2-2, with D maybe TRBD1 (6 bases). CDR1 and CDR2 (germline): LNHDA, SQIVND (reference sequence). Trimming removed 7 bases at V and 4 bases at J, with 10 bases between. This CDR3 spans 13 amino acids. The CDR3 protein is CASTQGGTGELFF. As DNA, the CDR3 is TGTGCCAGTACACAGGGTGGCACCGGGGAGCTGTTTTTT.

V usage is TRBV7-2 and J usage is TRBJ2-7; maybe TRBD2 (6 bases). The CDR3 has 14 amino acids. Germline V gene sequence: CDR1 SGHTA, CDR2 FQGNSA. The germline V and J ends were trimmed by 4 bases and 4 bases, with 14 bases remaining between them. The CDR3 coding sequence is TGTGCCAGCAGCTCGGGGGTACAGGTGTACGAGCAGTACTTC. This gives the protein CASSSGVQVYEQYF. Full variable domain (missing parts from reference TRBV7-2 and TRBJ2-7): GAGVSQSPSNKVTEKGKDVELRCDPISGHTALYWYRQSLGQGLEFLIYFQGNSAPDKSGLPSDRFSAERTGGSVSTLTIQRTQQEDSAVYLCASSSGVQVYEQYFGPGTRLTVT.